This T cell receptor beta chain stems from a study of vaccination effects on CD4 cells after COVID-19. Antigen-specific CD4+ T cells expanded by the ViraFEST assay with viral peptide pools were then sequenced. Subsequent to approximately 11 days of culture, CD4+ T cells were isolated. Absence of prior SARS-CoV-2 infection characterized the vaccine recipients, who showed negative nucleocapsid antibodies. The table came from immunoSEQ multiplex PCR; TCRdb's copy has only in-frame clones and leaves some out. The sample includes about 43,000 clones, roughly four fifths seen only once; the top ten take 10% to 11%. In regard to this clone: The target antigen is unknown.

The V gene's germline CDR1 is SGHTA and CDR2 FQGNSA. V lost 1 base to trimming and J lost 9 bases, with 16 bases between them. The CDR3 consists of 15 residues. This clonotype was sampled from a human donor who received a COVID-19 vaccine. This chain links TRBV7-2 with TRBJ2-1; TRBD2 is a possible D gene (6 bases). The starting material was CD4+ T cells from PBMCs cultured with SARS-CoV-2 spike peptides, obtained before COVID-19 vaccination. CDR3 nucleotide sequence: TGTGCCAGCAGCTTAGGAGGCCCCGACGGGGGTGAGCAGTTCTTC. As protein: CASSLGGPDGGEQFF. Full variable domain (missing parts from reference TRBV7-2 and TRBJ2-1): GAGVSQSPSNKVTEKGKDVELRCDPISGHTALYWYRQSLGQGLEFLIYFQGNSAPDKSGLPSDRFSAERTGGSVSTLTIQRTQQEDSAVYLCASSLGGPDGGEQFFGPGTRLTVL.